This entry concerns a single TCR beta chain. The protocol was immunoSEQ multiplex PCR, while the TCRdb copy is restricted to in-frame clones and leaves out a portion. The data contain tens of thousands of clones, around 92% of them singletons. The record originates from a study of T cell changes during pregnancy in multiple sclerosis. Germline CDR1 and CDR2: SGDLS and YYNGEE. The CDR3 is 19 amino acids. Trimming left V 0 bases short and J 4 bases short, with 20 bases between. The TCR was taken from a female donor with multiple sclerosis, enrolled in a pregnancy study. The V call is TRBV9, the J call TRBJ1-6, with D perhaps matching TRBD1 (6 bases). The material sequenced was CD8+ T cells from peripheral blood mononuclear cells, taken in the second trimester of pregnancy. The CDR3 region is CASSVVWGRGVQYNSPLHF. CDR3 nucleotide sequence: TGTGCCAGCAGCGTAGTGTGGGGCAGGGGTGTTCAATATAATTCACCCCTCCACTTT.